What follows is one T cell receptor (beta chain) and its context. Its target is unknown. Arm-PCR of CDR3 regions with iRepertoire HTBI primers generated TCR beta libraries. Each CDR3 protein gets one entry after TCRdb re-called the multiplex PCR reads with MiXCR. The data show roughly 400,000 distinct CDR3 sequences, 21% seen once. The source of the sample is a study of regulatory T cells in long-lasting Graves disease. Study results and caveats: Persistent disease exhibited a predilection for TRBV28, TRBJ1-2 and TRBJ2-5.

Indicated time point: persistent/refractory GD, antithyroid drugs over 5 years with positive TRAb. Researchers made the TCR library from RNA that was extracted from PBMCs. The source of the patients was an endocrinology department in Xi'an, China. V was clipped by 6 bases and J by 6 bases; unmatched bases: 10. CDR1 DFQATT and CDR2 SNEGSKA come from the germline V gene (reference sequence). The CDR3 runs 15 residues. The sequencing used peripheral blood mononuclear cells (PBMCs), collected when the disease was refractory, from a patient treated with antithyroid drugs. This clonotype was obtained from a female donor with Graves disease. The chain recombines TRBV20-1 with TRBJ2-7; 14 bases are a match to TRBD2. This CDR3 is CSANILGLAGVEQYF. CDR3 coding DNA: TGCAGTGCCAATATCCTGGGACTAGCGGGAGTCGAGCAGTACTTC.